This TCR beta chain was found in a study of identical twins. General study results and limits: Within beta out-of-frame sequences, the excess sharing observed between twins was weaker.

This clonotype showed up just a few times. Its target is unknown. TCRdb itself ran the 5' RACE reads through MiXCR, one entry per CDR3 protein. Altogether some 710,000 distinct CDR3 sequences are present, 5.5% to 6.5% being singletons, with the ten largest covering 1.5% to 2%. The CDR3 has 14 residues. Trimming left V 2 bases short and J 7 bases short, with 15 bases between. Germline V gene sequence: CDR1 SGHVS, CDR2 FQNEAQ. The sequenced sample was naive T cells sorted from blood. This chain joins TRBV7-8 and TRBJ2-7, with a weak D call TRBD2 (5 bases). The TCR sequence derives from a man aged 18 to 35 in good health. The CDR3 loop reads CASSLPSPVGEQYF. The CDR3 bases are TGTGCCAGCAGCTTACCTAGCCCAGTTGGGGAGCAGTACTTC.